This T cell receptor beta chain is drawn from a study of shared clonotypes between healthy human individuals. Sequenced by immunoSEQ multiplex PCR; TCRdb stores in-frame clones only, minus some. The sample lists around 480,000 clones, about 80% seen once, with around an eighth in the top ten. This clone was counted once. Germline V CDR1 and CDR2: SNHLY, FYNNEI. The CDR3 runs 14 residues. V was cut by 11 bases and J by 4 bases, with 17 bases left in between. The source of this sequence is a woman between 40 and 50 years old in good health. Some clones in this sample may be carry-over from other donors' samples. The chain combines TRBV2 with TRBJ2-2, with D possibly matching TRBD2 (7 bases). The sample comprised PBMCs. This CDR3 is CAGTGRGSTGELFF. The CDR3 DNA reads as TGTGCCGGAACAGGGAGGGGGTCCACCGGGGAGCTGTTTTTT.